A selection of T cell receptor beta chains follows, all from one sample in a study of CD8+CD57+ T cells in acquired aplastic anemia. TCRdb re-analysed the reads in MiXCR, keeping a single row per CDR3 protein. The sample consists of approximately 300,000 distinct CDR3 sequences, about three fifths of them appearing once. The sample consisted of sorted CD4+, CD8+, or CD8+CD57+ T cells (not recorded which) from PBMCs. These receptors all come from a human donor with aplastic anemia. The CDR3 runs from the conserved cysteine through the conserved F or W. The order of the fields is J gene, clone size, V gene, D gene, CDR3 protein, CDR3 DNA. The D gene is left open where the match is weak. Clone sizes are given selectively: once, few, many, or a class where the clone is expanded.

j_call: TRBJ1-1; clone_size: once; v_call: TRBV19; d_call: TRBD1; cdr3_aa: CASSTGTGTEAFF; cdr3_nt: TGTGCCAGTAGCACGGGGACAGGGACTGAAGCTTTCTTT
j_call: TRBJ2-1; clone_size: -; v_call: TRBV2; d_call: -; cdr3_aa: CASLASSYNEQFF; cdr3_nt: TGTGCCAGCCTGGCGAGCTCCTACAATGAGCAGTTCTTC
j_call: TRBJ1-5; clone_size: -; v_call: TRBV2; d_call: -; cdr3_aa: CASRPLGRGSQPQHF; cdr3_nt: TGTGCCAGCAGGCCTCTGGGAAGGGGCAGTCAGCCCCAGCATTTT
j_call: TRBJ2-5; clone_size: few; v_call: TRBV12-3/TRBV12-4; d_call: -; cdr3_aa: CASSPTPSGGETQYF; cdr3_nt: TGTGCCAGCAGTCCGACCCCCTCCGGAGGCGAGACCCAGTACTTC
j_call: TRBJ2-7; clone_size: -; v_call: TRBV15; d_call: -; cdr3_aa: CATSGRGTSYEQYF; cdr3_nt: TGTGCCACCAGCGGCCGAGGCACATCATACGAGCAGTACTTC
j_call: TRBJ2-1; clone_size: many; v_call: TRBV6-4; d_call: -; cdr3_aa: CASSDSLSYNEQFF; cdr3_nt: TGTGCCAGCAGTGACTCACTCTCCTACAATGAGCAGTTCTTC
j_call: TRBJ2-3; clone_size: -; v_call: TRBV25-1; d_call: -; cdr3_aa: CASSEYRDTQYF; cdr3_nt: TGTGCCAGCAGTGAATATAGAGATACGCAGTATTTT
j_call: TRBJ2-5; clone_size: -; v_call: TRBV5-6; d_call: -; cdr3_aa: CASSQIRVLARGETQYF; cdr3_nt: TGTGCTAGCAGCCAAATCCGGGTGCTAGCGAGGGGGGAGACCCAGTACTTC
j_call: TRBJ1-3; clone_size: -; v_call: TRBV6-1; d_call: -; cdr3_aa: CASSEYGRAWGNTIYF; cdr3_nt: TGTGCCAGCAGTGAATATGGCAGGGCCTGGGGAAACACCATATATTTT
j_call: TRBJ1-6; clone_size: -; v_call: TRBV7-2; d_call: -; cdr3_aa: CASSLSAGLGSPLHF; cdr3_nt: TGTGCCAGCAGCTTATCGGCCGGGCTCGGGTCACCCCTCCACTTT
j_call: TRBJ2-2; clone_size: many; v_call: TRBV6-1; d_call: TRBD2; cdr3_aa: CASSDGGSGDGELFF; cdr3_nt: TGTGCCAGCAGTGATGGCGGGAGTGGAGACGGGGAGCTGTTTTTT
j_call: TRBJ1-3; clone_size: -; v_call: TRBV7-6; d_call: TRBD1; cdr3_aa: CASSLAVQGTSGNTIYF; cdr3_nt: TGTGCCAGCAGCTTAGCGGTACAGGGGACCTCTGGAAACACCATATATTTT
j_call: TRBJ1-5; clone_size: many; v_call: TRBV20-1; d_call: -; cdr3_aa: CSARDLMGERVPQHF; cdr3_nt: TGCAGTGCTAGAGATTTGATGGGGGAGAGGGTGCCCCAGCATTTT
j_call: TRBJ2-4; clone_size: -; v_call: TRBV20-1; d_call: -; cdr3_aa: CSARDLARGCIQYF; cdr3_nt: TGCAGTGCTAGAGATCTAGCGCGGGGTTGCATTCAGTACTTC
j_call: TRBJ2-7; clone_size: -; v_call: TRBV28; d_call: -; cdr3_aa: CASSLAGRAYEQYF; cdr3_nt: TGTGCCAGCAGTTTAGCGGGCCGGGCGTACGAGCAGTACTTC
j_call: TRBJ2-1; clone_size: few; v_call: TRBV7-8; d_call: -; cdr3_aa: CASSPRLLGSYNEQFF; cdr3_nt: TGTGCCAGCAGCCCCCGACTCCTCGGCTCCTACAATGAGCAGTTCTTC
j_call: TRBJ1-2; clone_size: -; v_call: TRBV2; d_call: TRBD1; cdr3_aa: CASSEAGGDVGGYTF; cdr3_nt: TGTGCCAGCAGTGAAGCAGGGGGCGACGTTGGTGGCTACACCTTC
j_call: TRBJ2-3; clone_size: -; v_call: TRBV5-1; d_call: -; cdr3_aa: CASSLVSLVTDTQYF; cdr3_nt: TGCGCCAGCAGCTTGGTTTCCCTAGTCACAGATACGCAGTATTTT
j_call: TRBJ2-7; clone_size: -; v_call: TRBV10-3; d_call: -; cdr3_aa: CAIQGGSYEQYF; cdr3_nt: TGTGCCATACAAGGGGGGTCCTACGAGCAGTACTTC
j_call: TRBJ2-7; clone_size: many; v_call: TRBV14; d_call: -; cdr3_aa: CASSQDRGEQYF; cdr3_nt: TGTGCCAGCAGCCAGGATCGGGGCGAGCAGTACTTC
j_call: TRBJ1-1; clone_size: -; v_call: TRBV20-1; d_call: -; cdr3_aa: CSAKERAEAFF; cdr3_nt: TGCAGTGCTAAGGAAAGGGCTGAAGCTTTCTTT
j_call: TRBJ2-7; clone_size: -; v_call: TRBV2; d_call: TRBD2; cdr3_aa: CASSPLAGERNYEQYF; cdr3_nt: TGTGCCAGCAGTCCCCTAGCGGGAGAACGGAACTACGAGCAGTACTTC
j_call: TRBJ2-7; clone_size: -; v_call: TRBV9; d_call: -; cdr3_aa: CASRARVGPHYIHSYEQYF; cdr3_nt: TGTGCCAGCAGGGCTCGGGTGGGACCCCACTACATCCACTCCTACGAGCAGTACTTC